This T cell receptor beta chain was found in a study of T cells in Graves' hyperthyroidism and ophthalmopathy. At the level of the study: Sampling of peripheral blood happened at initial diagnosis, prior to any treatment.

There are 13 residues in the CDR3. CDR1 is LNHNV and CDR2 is YYDKDF in the germline V gene (reference sequence). Between the trimmed V and J ends, which lost 1 base and 5 bases, there was a span of 6 bases. Regions amplified from RNA transcripts were the TCR beta CDR3 regions. A set of HTBI primers served as the primers for a first-round RT-PCR of the TCR CDR3. TCRdb reanalysed the multiplex PCR reads using MiXCR and keeps one entry per CDR3 protein. The sample consists of about 420,000 distinct CDR3 sequences, 15% to 18% of them appearing once. The chain combines TRBV15 with TRBJ2-1, with D unclear. This clonotype was obtained from a woman aged 18-30 years with Graves' hyperthyroidism. Sequencing used blood. CDR3: CATSRGLHNEQFF. CDR3 nucleotides: TGTGCCACCAGCAGAGGACTTCACAATGAGCAGTTCTTC.